This T cell receptor beta chain appears in the sequencing data of a study of T-cell memory formation after mild COVID-19. About this clonotype: Its cognate antigen is unknown.

Points from the study as a whole: For second-wave clones that peaked at day 37, SARS-CoV-2 specificity went unverified. Day 15 to 85 contracting clones showed balanced CD4/CD8; day 15 to 37 expanders favored CD4+. A subset of responding clones appeared in pre-infection memory, suggesting cross-reactive memory joined.

Using constant-segment primers, 5'RACE produced TCR alpha and TCR beta cDNA libraries carrying sample barcodes and UMIs. TCRdb re-called the 5' RACE reads with MiXCR, one entry per CDR3 protein. The profile shows under 450,000 distinct CDR3 sequences, 23% of them singletons. Source material: PBMCs or a T cell subset sorted from them (not recorded which). The sequence was obtained from an adult woman who had mild COVID-19 (a few samples of this study predate the infection). Cell type and time point are not known.

In DNA, the CDR3 is TGTGCCAGCAGTTTGGGGGGGGCTAGCGGGGCAGGTACGCAGTATTTT. Translated, it gives CASSLGGASGAGTQYF. The chain links TRBV28 to TRBJ2-3; 9 bases match TRBD2. The CDR3 runs to 16 residues. Germline-derived CDR1 and CDR2 are MDHEN and SYDVKM. V dropped 3 bases and J dropped 8; count of bases not matched to a gene: 12.